The next 27 T cell receptor beta chains were all read from a single sample in a study of Ad26.COV2.S vaccination and SARS-CoV-2 variants. Libraries were prepared by immunoSEQ multiplex PCR; TCRdb keeps only in-frame clonotypes and omits some of them. Of around 420,000 clones listed, 85% to 90% are singletons. Specified treatment: about 20 received Ad26.COV2.S at low or high dose, single or two shots; about 5 received placebo; per-sample allocation not given. Specimen acquisition occurred on day 63 following the initial vaccine or placebo injection. The sample was peripheral blood, taken in a trial of Ad26.COV2.S vaccine versus placebo. These receptors all stem from a person between 18 and 60 years old who received the Ad26.COV2.S COVID-19 vaccine or a placebo.

This clone was seen ten or more times. V usage is TRBV14 and J usage is TRBJ2-5; D remains unclear. This CDR3 is built from 14 residues. The germline CDR1 and CDR2 sequences are SGHDN and FVKESK. Trimming stripped 0 bases from V and 4 bases from J, with 9 bases between. DNA of the CDR3: TGTGCCAGCAGCCAAGATCTTACCCGAGAGACCCAGTACTTC. Amino acid sequence: CASSQDLTRETQYF. The whole variable domain, filled in from reference TRBV14 and TRBJ2-5, reads EAGVTQFPSHSVIEKGQTVTLRCDPISGHDNLYWYRRVMGKEIKFLLHFVKESKQDESGMPNNRFLAERTGGTYSTLKVQPAELEDSGVYFCASSQDLTRETQYFGPGTRLLVL.

This chain connects TRBV9 to TRBJ2-1, with 7 positions matching TRBD1. The V gene end was trimmed by 3 bases and the J gene end by 7 bases; junction bases not matched to a gene: 7. This CDR3 contains 14 residues. CDR1 and CDR2 (germline): SGDLS, YYNGEE. CDR3 amino acids: CASSEPGQPNEQFF. Here the CDR3 DNA reads TGTGCCAGCAGCGAACCGGGACAGCCTAATGAGCAGTTCTTC.

V and J are TRBV5-1 and TRBJ2-1; D unclear. The CDR3 totals 13 residues. CDR1 SGHRS and CDR2 YFSETQ come from the germline V gene. Trimming stripped 4 bases from V and 6 bases from J, with 11 bases between. This chain's CDR3 is CASSLPAPNEQFF. For the CDR3, the DNA is TGCGCCAGCAGCCTTCCAGCACCCAATGAGCAGTTCTTC. The whole variable domain, remainder taken from reference TRBV5-1 and TRBJ2-1, is KAGVTQTPRYLIKTRGQQVTLSCSPISGHRSVSWYQQTPGQGLQFLFEYFSETQRNKGNFPGRFSGRQFSNSRSEMNVSTLELGDSALYLCASSLPAPNEQFFGPGTRLTVL.

J is TRBJ2-7 and V is TRBV28; D remains unclear. CDR1 and CDR2 from the germline V gene are MDHEN and SYDVKM. Between the trimmed V and J ends, which lost 4 bases and 5 bases, there was a span of 3 bases. The CDR3 sequence is 10 residues long. CDR3 in DNA: TGTGCCAGCAGTTATAACGAGCAGTACTTC. Its protein product is CASSYNEQYF.

The genes are TRBV12-5 and TRBJ1-1; D ambiguous. The V and J ends lost 0 bases and 6 bases respectively, with 17 bases between them. The CDR3 is made up of 16 amino acids. CDR1 is LGHNT and CDR2 is FRNRAP in the germline V gene. DNA for the CDR3: TGTGCTAGTGGTTTGGTACTGGCAGGTTATCGGGCTGAAGCTTTCTTT. It translates to CASGLVLAGYRAEAFF.

V and J are TRBV7-2 and TRBJ2-5, with 7 bases fitting TRBD2. CDR3 size: 15 residues. Germline lookup yields CDR1 SGHTA and CDR2 FQGNSA. The V gene end was trimmed by 7 bases and the J gene end by 5 bases; junction bases not matched to a gene: 13. The CDR3 DNA reads as TGTGCCAGCAACAGCGGGGTGGGGAGAGAGGAGACCCAGTACTTC. This translates into CASNSGVGREETQYF. Supplemented by reference TRBV7-2 and TRBJ2-5, the full variable domain reads GAGVSQSPSNKVTEKGKDVELRCDPISGHTALYWYRQSLGQGLEFLIYFQGNSAPDKSGLPSDRFSAERTGGSVSTLTIQRTQQEDSAVYLCASNSGVGREETQYFGPGTRLLVL.

The V gene is TRBV6-5, the J gene TRBJ1-1; D uncertain. Germline CDR1 and CDR2: MNHEY and SVGAGI. Between the trimmed V and J ends, which lost 2 bases and 1 base, there was a span of 5 bases. CDR3 size: 13 residues. The CDR3 DNA reads as TGTGCCAGCAGTTACGACCGGAACACTGAAGCTTTCTTT. Its translation is CASSYDRNTEAFF.

The chain carries TRBV21-1 and TRBJ1-2. TRBV21-1 is described as a pseudogene. This CDR3 region has 13 residues. CDR3 protein: CASIETVFCGYTF. CDR3 bases: TGTGCCAGCATCGAAACTGTCTTCTGCGGCTACACCTTC.

The genes are TRBV15 and TRBJ1-2, with unresolved D. The V gene's germline CDR1 is LNHNV and CDR2 YYDKDF (reference sequence). The ends were cut back, 7 bases at V and 8 bases at J, with 23 bases in the middle. The CDR3 extends over 15 amino acids. The CDR3 region is CATTKSAVTESGYTF. CDR3 sequence (DNA): TGTGCCACCACCAAATCAGCCGTCACAGAGAGCGGCTACACCTTC.

The chain uses TRBV5-5 and TRBJ1-1; possibly TRBD1 for D (5 bases). Trimming left V 2 bases short and J 10 bases short, with 21 bases between. The length of the CDR3 is 15 residues. Germline assignment: CDR1 SGHKS and CDR2 YYEKEE (reference sequence). CDR3 residues: CASSLSPPGRGRAFF. CDR3 nucleotide sequence: TGTGCCAGCAGCTTATCCCCCCCAGGGAGGGGCAGAGCTTTCTTT.

In this sample, this clone turned up a few times. The chain carries TRBV6-5 and TRBJ2-3; TRBD2 aligns across 8 bases. The V and J ends lost 0 bases and 4 bases, in that order; junction bases with no gene match: 3. Germline CDR1 and CDR2: MNHEY and SVGAGI. This CDR3 contains 15 residues. The CDR3 sequence: CASSYSTGGPDTQYF. CDR3 in DNA: TGTGCCAGCAGTTACTCGACGGGGGGGCCAGATACGCAGTATTTT.

The CDR3 here is CASSPRTGDGNTEAFF. CDR3 DNA sequence: TGTGCCAGTAGTCCCCGGACAGGGGATGGGAACACTGAAGCTTTCTTT. The rearrangement uses TRBV19 and TRBJ1-1, with 9 nucleotides matching TRBD1. V trimming: 5 bases; J trimming: 1 base; junction bases outside the gene matches: 8. The CDR3 has 16 amino acids. From germline, CDR1 is LNHDA and CDR2 SQIVND (reference sequence).

This clone was detected only once. The rearrangement joins TRBV13 to TRBJ1-1; D remains ambiguous. Germline V gene sequence: CDR1 PRHDT, CDR2 FYEKMQ (reference sequence). The length of the CDR3 is 17 residues. V gave up 2 bases and J gave up 0 bases, with 16 bases separating them. CDR3 region: CASSLKSLGTLNTEAFF. The CDR3 DNA reads TGTGCCAGCAGCTTAAAATCATTGGGTACATTGAACACTGAAGCTTTCTTT.

The J gene is TRBJ2-1, the V gene TRBV28; D gene ambiguous. Germline assignment: CDR1 MDHEN and CDR2 SYDVKM. Deletions cut 4 bases from V and 0 bases from J, with 7 bases between. This CDR3 is 14 amino acids long. The CDR3 DNA sequence: TGTGCCAGCAGTTGGACCAGCTCCTACAATGAGCAGTTCTTC. It encodes CASSWTSSYNEQFF. The full variable domain, its missing parts supplied by reference TRBV28 and TRBJ2-1, is DVKVTQSSRYLVKRTGEKVFLECVQDMDHENMFWYRQDPGLGLRLIYFSYDVKMKEKGDIPEGYSVSREKKERFSLILESASTNQTSMYLCASSWTSSYNEQFFGPGTRLTVL.

This clone was seen a few times. The V gene is TRBV20-1, the J gene TRBJ2-1; the D call may be TRBD1 or TRBD2 (6 bases each). Germline CDR1 DFQATT, CDR2 SNEGSKA (reference sequence). Trimming cost V 3 bases and J 6 bases, with 12 bases left between them. This CDR3 has 13 residues. CDR3 DNA: TGCAGTGCTAGTGGGGGGCCGGGCAATGAGCAGTTCTTC. It encodes CSASGGPGNEQFF.

This rearrangement joins TRBV29-1 to TRBJ1-4, with D unclear. V was cut by 2 bases and J by 6 bases, with 10 bases left in between. CDR3 length: 13 amino acids. The germline V gene has CDR1 SQVTM and CDR2 ANQGSEA. CDR3 nucleotide sequence: TGCAGCGTTGAATTCGGTAGCGATGAAAAACTGTTTTTT. Its translation: CSVEFGSDEKLFF.

This chain links TRBV7-9 with TRBJ1-2; weak D call: TRBD1 (5 bases). Germline-derived CDR1 and CDR2 are SEHNR and FQNEAQ (reference sequence). V dropped 5 bases and J dropped 2 bases, with 15 bases sitting between them. The CDR3 has 15 residues. The CDR3 DNA sequence: TGTGCCAGCAGCCTCCGGGACCGCCCGAACTATGGCTACACCTTC. This sequence encodes CASSLRDRPNYGYTF.

This chain joins TRBV11-2 and TRBJ2-3; no clear D. The germline V gene encodes CDR1 SGHAT and CDR2 FQNNGV. CDR3 length: 14 amino acids. Trimming removed 2 bases from V and 0 bases from J, with 6 bases in between. The CDR3 sequence: CASSLLTSTDTQYF. For the CDR3, the DNA is TGTGCCAGCAGCTTATTAACTAGCACAGATACGCAGTATTTT. The variable domain in full, with the rest retrieved from reference TRBV11-2 and TRBJ2-3, is EAGVAQSPRYKIIEKRQSVAFWCNPISGHATLYWYQQILGQGPKLLIQFQNNGVVDDSQLPKDRFSAERLKGVDSTLKIQPAKLEDSAVYLCASSLLTSTDTQYFGPGTRLTVL.

This clone appeared a few times. The V gene is TRBV7-3, the J gene TRBJ2-6; TRBD1 agrees at 11 bases. Per the germline V gene, CDR1 is SGHTA and CDR2 is FQGTGA. J was trimmed by 0 bases and V by 5 bases; bases with no gene match: 3. The CDR3 totals 17 residues. The CDR3 sequence: CASSRTGGSSGANVLTF. The CDR3, as DNA: TGTGCCAGCAGCCGGACAGGGGGCTCCTCTGGGGCCAACGTCCTGACTTTC.

This clone was seen more than once but under ten times. The chain recombines TRBV5-4 with TRBJ1-1, with D perhaps TRBD1 (5 bases). The V end lost 1 base, the J end lost 11 bases, and 15 bases lay between the germline ends. The CDR3 loop spans 13 amino acids. Germline V gives CDR1 SGHNT, CDR2 YYREEE (reference sequence). The CDR3 bases are TGTGCCAGCAGCTTGCCAGGGTCTCTGGGGGCTTTCTTT. Its translation: CASSLPGSLGAFF.

For this clone: In the same sample, other DNA sequences code for this CDR3. V and J are TRBV27 and TRBJ2-4, with D uncertain. CDR3 size: 15 residues. The V gene's germline CDR1 is MNHEY and CDR2 SMNVEV (reference sequence). Trimming took off 1 base at V and 4 bases at J, with 11 bases between the two ends. The CDR3 coding sequence is TGTGCCAGCAGTTTATTGTCAGGAGCAAAAAACATTCAGTACTTC. Amino acid sequence: CASSLLSGAKNIQYF.

V and J are TRBV6-5 and TRBJ1-5; D is perhaps TRBD1 (5 bases). Germline CDR1 is MNHEY and CDR2 is SVGAGI. Trimming took 2 bases from V and 6 from J, leaving 11 bases between them. The CDR3 extends over 14 amino acids. Written as DNA, the CDR3 is TGTGCCAGCAGTTACGAAGGGGCCAGTCAGCCCCAGCATTTT. Its translation is CASSYEGASQPQHF.

This rearrangement joins TRBV19 to TRBJ1-2; D uncertain. CDR1 LNHDA and CDR2 SQIVND come from the germline V gene (reference sequence). The CDR3 runs to 19 residues. Deletions cut 7 bases from V and 2 bases from J, with 29 bases between. This CDR3 reads CASMQDMGRRALENYGYTF. CDR3 in DNA: TGTGCCAGTATGCAAGATATGGGCAGGAGGGCCCTGGAAAACTATGGCTACACCTTC.

The CDR3 coding sequence is TGTGCCAGCAGCGCAGGACAGGGAGGGTACAATGAGCAGTTCTTC. Residues: CASSAGQGGYNEQFF. The chain couples TRBV9 to TRBJ2-1; perhaps TRBD1 as D (8 bases). V was trimmed by 3 bases and J by 4 bases, leaving 14 bases between them. This CDR3 has 15 residues. Germline assignment: CDR1 SGDLS and CDR2 YYNGEE.

This clone came up many times. This chain joins TRBV27 and TRBJ2-3; 9 bases match TRBD2. The CDR3 runs 15 residues. Germline V lookup: CDR1 MNHEY, CDR2 SMNVEV (reference sequence). The trim removed 2 bases at V and 9 bases at J, leaving 9 bases unmatched. This CDR3 reads CASSLTRGGLLTQYF. Written as DNA, the CDR3 is TGTGCCAGCAGTTTAACGCGGGGGGGCCTCCTCACGCAGTATTTT.

V is TRBV7-2 and J is TRBJ1-2; D not resolved. Germline CDR1 is SGHTA and CDR2 is FQGNSA. CDR3 length: 14 amino acids. V dropped 7 bases and J dropped 5 bases, with 17 bases sitting between them. In DNA, the CDR3 is TGTGCCAGCATCCTCTCCGGGCAGATTTATGGCTACACCTTC. It specifies CASILSGQIYGYTF.

The chain joins TRBV5-4 to TRBJ1-6, with unresolved D. This CDR3 has 15 residues. Looked up from germline, CDR1 is SGHNT and CDR2 is YYREEE (reference sequence). V lost 2 bases, J lost 1 base, and 7 bases lay in between. The CDR3 DNA follows: TGTGCCAGCAGCTTACACTTTTCCTATAATTCACCCCTCCACTTT. Amino acid sequence: CASSLHFSYNSPLHF.